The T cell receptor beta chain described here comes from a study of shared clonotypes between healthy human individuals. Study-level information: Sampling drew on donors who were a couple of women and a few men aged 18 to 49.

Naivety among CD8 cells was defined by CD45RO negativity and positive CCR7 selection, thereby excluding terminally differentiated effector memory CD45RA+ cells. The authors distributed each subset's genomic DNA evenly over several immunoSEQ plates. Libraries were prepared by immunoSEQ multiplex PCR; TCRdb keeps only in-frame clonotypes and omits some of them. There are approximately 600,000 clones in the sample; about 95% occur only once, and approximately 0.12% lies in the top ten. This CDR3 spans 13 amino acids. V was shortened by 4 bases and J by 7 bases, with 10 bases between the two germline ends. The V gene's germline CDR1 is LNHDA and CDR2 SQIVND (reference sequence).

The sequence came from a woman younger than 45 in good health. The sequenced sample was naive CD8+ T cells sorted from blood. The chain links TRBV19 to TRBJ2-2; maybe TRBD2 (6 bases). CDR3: CASSTSVNGELFF. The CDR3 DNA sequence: TGTGCCAGTAGTACTAGCGTCAACGGGGAGCTGTTTTTT.